This passage covers 10 T cell receptor beta chains from one sample sequenced in a study of T cells in Graves' hyperthyroidism and ophthalmopathy. TCR beta CDR3 regions were amplified from RNA transcripts. Using the HTBI primer set, a first-round RT-PCR was run on the TCR CDR3. One entry per CDR3 protein results from TCRdb running MiXCR on the multiplex PCR reads. Among around 420,000 distinct CDR3 sequences listed, approximately 15% were seen once. The sample comprised blood. These receptors were collected from a woman aged 18-35 years with Graves' hyperthyroidism.

This clonotype was detected a few times. The V gene is TRBV29-1, the J gene TRBJ1-2; tentative D call: TRBD1 (6 bases). From germline, CDR1 is SQVTM and CDR2 ANQGSEA. The V end was cut by 7 bases, the J end by 2 bases, with 14 bases between. The CDR3 covers 13 residues. CDR3 amino acids: CSALGAYNYGYTF. CDR3 DNA sequence: TGCAGCGCCTTGGGGGCCTACAACTATGGCTACACCTTC.

The J gene is TRBJ2-7, the V gene TRBV7-9, with 12 bases matching TRBD1. The CDR3 consists of 15 residues. CDR1 is SEHNR, CDR2 FQNEAQ, per germline (reference sequence). V gave up 4 bases and J gave up 6 bases; unmatched junction bases: 7. The CDR3 region has the DNA TGTGCCAGCAGCTACTGGGACAGGGGGCAGGTCGAGCAGTACTTC. Translation gives CASSYWDRGQVEQYF.

This clonotype was counted at least ten times. The chain employs TRBV12-3 or TRBV12-4 and TRBJ1-2; unclear D gene. This CDR3 spans 14 amino acids. V was cut by 1 base and J by 2 bases, with 8 bases left in between. CDR3 in DNA: TGTGCCAGCAGTTTAGGGGTTCAAAACTATGGCTACACCTTC. Protein: CASSLGVQNYGYTF.

This clonotype was seen many times. V gene TRBV28 combines with J gene TRBJ2-2, with TRBD2 as a possible D gene (5 bases). The CDR3 is made up of 13 amino acids. Germline V lookup: CDR1 MDHEN, CDR2 SYDVKM. The CDR3 coding sequence is TGTGCGACCCAACGGGGGAACACCGGGGAGCTGTTTTTT. The encoded protein is CATQRGNTGELFF.

This clonotype was seen at least ten times. CDR3 in amino acids: CASSWGQGPYEQYF. The CDR3 DNA reads TGTGCCAGCAGCTGGGGACAGGGACCCTACGAGCAGTACTTC. The V call is TRBV11-3, the J call TRBJ2-7, with 9 bases that match TRBD1. With 4 bases clipped from V and 2 bases from J, the junction kept 3 bases outside the gene matches. The CDR3 totals 14 residues. Germline V gene lookup returns CDR1 SGHNT and CDR2 YENEEA.

The table lists this clonotype with many counts. J is TRBJ2-7 and V is TRBV20-1; 8 nucleotides match TRBD1. Germline V gene sequence: CDR1 DFQATT, CDR2 SNEGSKA (reference sequence). The CDR3 is 18 amino acids. Losses at the gene ends were 0 bases for V and 1 base for J; bases not matched to a gene: 14. The CDR3 here is CSARDVSPRTGISYEQYF. DNA of the CDR3: TGCAGTGCTAGAGATGTGTCCCCCCGGACAGGGATTTCCTACGAGCAGTACTTC.

This clonotype was seen repeatedly, ten times or more. The rearrangement links TRBV6-6 to TRBJ2-5, with D tentatively TRBD1 (5 bases). The V end lost 0 bases, the J end lost 5 bases, and 10 bases lay between the germline ends. Germline loops: CDR1 MNHNY, CDR2 SVGAGI (reference sequence). The CDR3 is made up of 14 amino acids. The CDR3 is CASSYSQGGETQYF. CDR3 sequence (DNA): TGTGCCAGCAGTTACTCCCAGGGCGGCGAGACCCAGTACTTC.

The chain carries TRBV25-1 and TRBJ2-1, with 11 bases fitting TRBD2. In germline, CDR1 is MGHDK, CDR2 SYGVNS. The CDR3 is made up of 14 amino acids. With V trimmed by 3 bases and J by 10 bases, 5 bases remained unmatched. Here the CDR3 reads CASSEGTSGSEQFF. The CDR3 nucleotides are TGTGCCAGCAGTGAGGGGACTAGCGGCTCAGAGCAGTTCTTC.

This clonotype was picked up many times. The rearrangement uses TRBV27 and TRBJ2-5; D not resolved. The CDR3 has 16 residues. The germline CDR1 and CDR2 sequences are MNHEY and SMNVEV (reference sequence). The V and J ends lost 4 bases and 2 bases respectively, with 17 bases between them. CDR3: CASSSLQVPGQETQYF. CDR3 nucleotides: TGTGCCAGCAGTTCCCTCCAGGTTCCTGGGCAAGAGACCCAGTACTTC.

The table lists this clonotype with a few counts. The rearrangement joins TRBV9 to TRBJ1-5, with D perhaps matching TRBD1 (5 bases). The germline CDR1 and CDR2 sequences are SGDLS and YYNGEE. V dropped 4 bases and J dropped 9 bases, with 20 bases sitting between them. The CDR3 is 15 amino acids. The CDR3: CASSPSGADVVPQHF. The CDR3 DNA sequence: TGTGCCAGCAGCCCGAGCGGGGCAGACGTCGTGCCCCAGCATTTT.